The sample holds a few counts of the clone carrying this TCR beta chain. These data come from a study of cytomegalovirus exposure and HLA in healthy donors. Germline CDR1 reads MNHEY; CDR2 reads SVGAGI. J gave up 4 bases and V 7 bases, and 5 bases lay outside the gene matches. There are 14 residues in the CDR3. The study ran its PCR with 60 Vbeta and 13 Jbeta primers. Data came from immunoSEQ multiplex PCR; TCRdb stores just in-frame clones and leaves some out. The sample includes fewer than 100,000 clones, approximately 80% of them seen just once. The clonotype comes from a woman aged 55 to 70 in good health and CMV-seronegative. The sequenced material came from PBMCs. The chain joins TRBV6-5 to TRBJ2-5; TRBD2 aligns across 11 bases. The DNA for the CDR3 is TGTGCCAGCATGTCCGGACTAGCGGGAGAGACCCAGTACTTC. Its translation: CASMSGLAGETQYF.